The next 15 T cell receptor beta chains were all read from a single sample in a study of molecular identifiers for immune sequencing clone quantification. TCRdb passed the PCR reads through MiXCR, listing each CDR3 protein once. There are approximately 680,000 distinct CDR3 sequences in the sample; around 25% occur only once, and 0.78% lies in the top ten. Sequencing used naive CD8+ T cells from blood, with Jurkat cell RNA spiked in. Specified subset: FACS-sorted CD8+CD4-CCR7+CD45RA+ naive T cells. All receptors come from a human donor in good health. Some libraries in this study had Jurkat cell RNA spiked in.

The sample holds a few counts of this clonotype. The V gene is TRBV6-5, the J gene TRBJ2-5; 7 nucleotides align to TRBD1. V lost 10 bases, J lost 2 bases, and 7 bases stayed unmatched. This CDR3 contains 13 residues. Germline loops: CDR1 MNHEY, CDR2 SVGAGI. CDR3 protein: CATQVRGQETQYF. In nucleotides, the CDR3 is TGTGCCACCCAGGTCAGGGGGCAAGAGACCCAGTACTTC.

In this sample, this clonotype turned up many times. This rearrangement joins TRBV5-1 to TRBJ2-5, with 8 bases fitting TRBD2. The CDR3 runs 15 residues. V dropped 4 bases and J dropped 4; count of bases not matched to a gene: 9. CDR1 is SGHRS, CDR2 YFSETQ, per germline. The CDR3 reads CASSPHSGGVETQYF. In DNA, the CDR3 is TGCGCCAGCAGCCCCCACAGCGGGGGCGTAGAGACCCAGTACTTC.

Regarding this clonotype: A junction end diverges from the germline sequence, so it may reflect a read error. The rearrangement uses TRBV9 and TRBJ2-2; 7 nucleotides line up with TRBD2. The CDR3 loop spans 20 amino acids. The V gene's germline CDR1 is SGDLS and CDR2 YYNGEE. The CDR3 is CASSVEGRGTVRTNAGALFF. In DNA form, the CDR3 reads TGTGCCAGCAGCGTAGAGGGGAGGGGCACAGTCCGAACAAACGCCGGGGCGCTGTTTTTT.

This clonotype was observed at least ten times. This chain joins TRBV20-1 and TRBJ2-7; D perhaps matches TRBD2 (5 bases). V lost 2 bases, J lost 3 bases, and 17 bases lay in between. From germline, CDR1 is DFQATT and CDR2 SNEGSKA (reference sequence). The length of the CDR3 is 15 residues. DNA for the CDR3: TGCAGTGCTAGACTTTCCGGCGGGCCCTACTACGAGCAGTACTTC. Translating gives CSARLSGGPYYEQYF.

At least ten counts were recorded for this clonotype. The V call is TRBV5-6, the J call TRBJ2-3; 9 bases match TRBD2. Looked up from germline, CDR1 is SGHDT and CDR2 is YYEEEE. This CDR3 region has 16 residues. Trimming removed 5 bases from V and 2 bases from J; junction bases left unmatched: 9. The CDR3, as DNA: TGTGCCAGCAGTCATCCGGGACTAGCTTCCACAGATACGCAGTATTTT. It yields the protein CASSHPGLASTDTQYF. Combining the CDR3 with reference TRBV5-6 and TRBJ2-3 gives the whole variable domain DAGVTQSPTHLIKTRGQQVTLRCSPKSGHDTVSWYQQALGQGPQFIFQYYEEEERQRGNFPDRFSGHQFPNYSSELNVNALLLGDSALYLCASSHPGLASTDTQYFGPGTRLTVL.

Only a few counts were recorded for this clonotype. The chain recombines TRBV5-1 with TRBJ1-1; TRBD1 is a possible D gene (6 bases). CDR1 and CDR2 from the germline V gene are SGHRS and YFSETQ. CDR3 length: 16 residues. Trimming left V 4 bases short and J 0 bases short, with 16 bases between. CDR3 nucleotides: TGCGCCAGCAGCGACACAAGGACAGTTATGAACACTGAAGCTTTCTTT. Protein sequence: CASSDTRTVMNTEAFF.

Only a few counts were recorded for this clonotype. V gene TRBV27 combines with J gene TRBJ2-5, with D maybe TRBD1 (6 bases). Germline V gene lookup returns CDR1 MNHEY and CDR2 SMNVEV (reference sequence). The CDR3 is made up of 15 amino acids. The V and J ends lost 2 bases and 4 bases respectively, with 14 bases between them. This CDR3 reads CASSLAHRVGETQYF. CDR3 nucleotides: TGTGCCAGCAGTTTAGCCCACAGGGTCGGAGAGACCCAGTACTTC.

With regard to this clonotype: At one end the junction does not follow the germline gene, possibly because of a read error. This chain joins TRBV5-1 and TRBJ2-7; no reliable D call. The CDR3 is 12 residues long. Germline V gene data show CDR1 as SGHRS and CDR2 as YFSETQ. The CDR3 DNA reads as TGCGCCAGCAGCTTAAGCTCCTGCGAGCAGTACTTC. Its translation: CASSLSSCEQYF.

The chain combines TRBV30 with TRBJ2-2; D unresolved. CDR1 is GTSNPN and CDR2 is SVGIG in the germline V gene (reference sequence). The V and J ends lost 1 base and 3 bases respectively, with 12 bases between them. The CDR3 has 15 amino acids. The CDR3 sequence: CAWSDRPSDTGELFF. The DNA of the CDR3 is TGTGCCTGGAGTGACAGACCCTCGGACACCGGGGAGCTGTTTTTT.

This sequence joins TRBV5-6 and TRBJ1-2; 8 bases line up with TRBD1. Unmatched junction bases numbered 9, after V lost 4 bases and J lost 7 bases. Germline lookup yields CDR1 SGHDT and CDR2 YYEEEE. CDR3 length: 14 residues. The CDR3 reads CASSIQGTGCGYTF. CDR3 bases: TGTGCCAGCAGCATCCAAGGGACAGGCTGTGGCTACACCTTC.

The CDR3 sequence is CASSLRVGAYQPQHF. The CDR3 DNA reads as TGTGCCAGCAGTTTAAGGGTGGGCGCGTATCAGCCCCAGCATTTT. The rearrangement links TRBV28 to TRBJ1-5; D gene unclear. Germline lookup yields CDR1 MDHEN and CDR2 SYDVKM. The CDR3 is 15 amino acids. V lost 2 bases to trimming and J lost 5 bases, with 13 bases between them.

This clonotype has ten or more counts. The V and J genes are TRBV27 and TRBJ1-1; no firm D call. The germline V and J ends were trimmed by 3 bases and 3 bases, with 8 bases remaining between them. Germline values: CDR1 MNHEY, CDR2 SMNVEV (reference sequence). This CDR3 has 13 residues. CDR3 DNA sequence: TGTGCCAGCAGTTTCGGCTACCACACTGAAGCTTTCTTT. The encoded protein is CASSFGYHTEAFF.

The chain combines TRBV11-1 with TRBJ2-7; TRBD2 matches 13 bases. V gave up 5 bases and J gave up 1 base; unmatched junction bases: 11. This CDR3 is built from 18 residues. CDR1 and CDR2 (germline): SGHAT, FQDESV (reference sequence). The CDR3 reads CASSPRTSGRGLSYEQYF. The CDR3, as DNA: TGTGCCAGCAGCCCCCGGACTAGCGGGAGAGGGCTTTCCTACGAGCAGTACTTC. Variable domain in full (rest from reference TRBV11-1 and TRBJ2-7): EAEVAQSPRYKITEKSQAVAFWCDPISGHATLYWYRQILGQGPELLVQFQDESVVDDSQLPKDRFSAERLKGVDSTLKIQPAELGDSAMYLCASSPRTSGRGLSYEQYFGPGTRLTVT.

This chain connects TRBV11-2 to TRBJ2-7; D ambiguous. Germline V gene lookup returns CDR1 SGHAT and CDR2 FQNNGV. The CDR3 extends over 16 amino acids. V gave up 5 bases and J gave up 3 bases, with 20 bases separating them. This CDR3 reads CASSPPLRRPIYEQYF. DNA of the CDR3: TGTGCCAGCAGCCCCCCTTTGAGACGGCCAATCTACGAGCAGTACTTC.

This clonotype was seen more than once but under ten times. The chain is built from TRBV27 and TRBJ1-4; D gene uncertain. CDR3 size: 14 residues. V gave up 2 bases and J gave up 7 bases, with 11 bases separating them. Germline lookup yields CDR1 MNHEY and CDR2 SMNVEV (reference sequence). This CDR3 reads CASSLNGEIEKLFF. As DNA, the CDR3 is TGTGCCAGCAGTTTAAACGGGGAAATTGAAAAACTGTTTTTT.